What follows describes a single T cell receptor (beta chain). Antigen specificity is unknown. This entry belongs to a study of vaccination effects on CD4 cells after COVID-19. Overall study context: Researchers obtained post-vaccine samples at a median of 72 days past the second dose.

Produced via immunoSEQ multiplex PCR; TCRdb's table is partial and in-frame only. This sample has fewer than 35,000 clones; around 70% occur once, and the top ten carry more than 13%. The germline gives CDR1 SGHDN, CDR2 FVKESK. V was clipped by 0 bases and J by 4 bases, with 21 bases between them. The CDR3 extends over 18 amino acids. Subsequent to roughly 9 days of culture, CD4+ T cells were isolated. Every participant took two doses of the BNT162b2 or mRNA-1273 vaccine. V and J are TRBV14 and TRBJ1-2, with unresolved D. Sequences were derived from CD4+ T cells from PBMCs cultured without peptide, sampled after COVID-19 vaccination. This sequence was found in a human donor who received a COVID-19 vaccine. The CDR3 is CASSQDRVGGKTRYGYTF. CDR3 DNA: TGTGCCAGCAGCCAAGATCGCGTGGGAGGGAAGACCCGCTATGGCTACACCTTC.